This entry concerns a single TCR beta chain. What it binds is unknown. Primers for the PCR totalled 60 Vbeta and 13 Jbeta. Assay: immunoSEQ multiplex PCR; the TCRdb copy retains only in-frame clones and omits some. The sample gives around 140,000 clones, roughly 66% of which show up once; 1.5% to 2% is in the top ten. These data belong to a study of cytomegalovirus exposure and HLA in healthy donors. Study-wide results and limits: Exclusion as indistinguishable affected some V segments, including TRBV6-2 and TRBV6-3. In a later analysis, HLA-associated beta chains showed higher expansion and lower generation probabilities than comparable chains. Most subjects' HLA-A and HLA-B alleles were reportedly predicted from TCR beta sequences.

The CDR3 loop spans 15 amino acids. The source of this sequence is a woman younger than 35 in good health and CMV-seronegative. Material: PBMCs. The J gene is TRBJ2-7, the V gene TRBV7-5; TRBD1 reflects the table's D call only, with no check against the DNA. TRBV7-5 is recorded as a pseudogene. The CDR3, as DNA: TGTGTCAGAAGCTTAAGGGGCTACGATAGGTACGAGCAGTACTTC. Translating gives CVRSLRGYDRYEQYF.